Below are 16 T cell receptor beta chains sequenced from a single sample in a study of blood T cells in healthy people across ages. With a J-beta primer mix and a sample-barcoded 5' primer, a second PCR ran roughly 6 to 11 cycles. Each CDR3 protein is one row after TCRdb ran MiXCR on the 5' RACE reads. The table includes over 1,300,000 distinct CDR3 sequences, approximately 63% detected once. The specimen sequenced was blood. The receptors were gathered from a man between 18 and 35 years old in good health.

The gene calls are TRBV4-1 and TRBJ2-1, with 8 positions matching TRBD2. From germline, CDR1 is MGHRA and CDR2 YSYEKL. The trim removed 1 base at V and 0 bases at J, leaving 8 bases unmatched. This CDR3 has 18 amino acids. The CDR3 is CASSQGGPGTSSYNEQFF. The CDR3 nucleotides read TGCGCCAGCAGCCAAGGGGGGCCCGGGACTAGCTCCTACAATGAGCAGTTCTTC.

V usage is TRBV6-2 or TRBV6-3 and J usage is TRBJ2-5; no definite D call. Trimming took off 2 bases at V and 11 bases at J, with 12 bases between the two ends. Germline CDR1 and CDR2: MNHEY and SVGEGT. This CDR3 spans 12 amino acids. The CDR3 loop is CASSYTSNWQYF. For the CDR3, the DNA is TGTGCCAGCAGTTACACCAGTAATTGGCAGTACTTC.

The chain links TRBV7-9 to TRBJ2-1, with 7 bases aligning to TRBD2. Germline values: CDR1 SEHNR, CDR2 FQNEAQ (reference sequence). The CDR3 loop spans 18 amino acids. Trimming cost V 1 base and J 0 bases; bases outside gene matches: 9. CDR3 in amino acids: CASSLGRAGKSSYNEQFF. CDR3 nucleotides: TGTGCCAGCAGCTTAGGGAGAGCGGGAAAAAGCTCCTACAATGAGCAGTTCTTC.

The chain couples TRBV28 to TRBJ2-1; no firm D call. The assigned J gene may be wrong: the sequence end matches TRBJ2-7 better. The CDR3 is 17 residues long. Germline lookup yields CDR1 MDHEN and CDR2 SYDVKM. Here the CDR3 reads CASSSSPDATAYNEQYF. Written as DNA, the CDR3 is TGTGCCAGCAGCTCCTCCCCGGACGCGACGGCCTACAATGAGCAGTACTTC.

The chain is built from TRBV7-9 and TRBJ1-2, with 7 nucleotides matching TRBD1. Germline values: CDR1 SEHNR, CDR2 FQNEAQ (reference sequence). Trimming cost V 1 base and J 3 bases; bases outside gene matches: 8. The CDR3 contains 16 residues. The CDR3 region is CASSLVPPGTDYGYTF. DNA for the CDR3: TGTGCCAGCAGCTTAGTGCCTCCCGGGACAGACTATGGCTACACCTTC. Variable domain in full (rest from reference TRBV7-9 and TRBJ1-2): DTGVSQNPRHKITKRGQNVTFRCDPISEHNRLYWYRQTLGQGPEFLTYFQNEAQLEKSRLLSDRFSAERPKGSFSTLEIQRTEQGDSAMYLCASSLVPPGTDYGYTFGSGTRLTVV.

This clonotype was counted between two and nine times. This chain links TRBV10-3 with TRBJ2-5; 10 bases match TRBD2. Trimming cost V 8 bases and J 5 bases; bases outside gene matches: 11. The CDR3 is 15 residues long. CDR1 is ENHRY, CDR2 SYGVKD, per germline. CDR3 DNA: TGTGCCATCGGAGCGGGAGGGCCATTCTCGGAGACCCAGTACTTC. This sequence encodes CAIGAGGPFSETQYF.

This clonotype was recorded only once. This chain uses TRBV27 with TRBJ1-2; 8 bases line up with TRBD1. The CDR3 has 14 residues. The germline V gene encodes CDR1 MNHEY and CDR2 SMNVEV (reference sequence). After removal of 8 bases from V and 6 bases from J, the junction contained 11 bases not matched to a gene. The CDR3 sequence is CASSTAAGGDGYTF. The DNA of the CDR3 is TGTGCCAGCTCAACAGCCGCAGGGGGCGATGGCTACACCTTC.

This chain uses TRBV6-1 with TRBJ1-2, with 9 bases aligning to TRBD1. The V and J ends lost 1 base and 8 bases, in that order; junction bases with no gene match: 8. Germline V gives CDR1 MNHNS, CDR2 SASEGT. CDR3 length: 15 amino acids. The CDR3 DNA is TGTGCCAGCAGTGAAGACGAACAGGGGGCAAGAGGCTACACCTTC. As protein: CASSEDEQGARGYTF.

V is TRBV2 and J is TRBJ2-3; D is undetermined. CDR1 is SNHLY and CDR2 is FYNNEI in the germline V gene. The CDR3 totals 14 residues. V lost 2 bases, J lost 5 bases, and 11 bases lay in between. CDR3: CASSETWTLDTQYF. The CDR3 nucleotides are TGTGCCAGCAGTGAAACCTGGACCCTAGATACGCAGTATTTT.

The chain joins TRBV27 to TRBJ2-6; tentatively, D is TRBD2 (5 bases). Germline V gene data show CDR1 as MNHEY and CDR2 as SMNVEV (reference sequence). V was shortened by 7 bases and J by 0 bases, with 10 bases between the two germline ends. The CDR3 contains 15 residues. The CDR3 loop reads CASKSGISGANVLTF. In nucleotides, the CDR3 is TGTGCCAGCAAGTCGGGGATCTCTGGGGCCAACGTCCTGACTTTC.

This clonotype appeared a few times. V is TRBV20-1 and J is TRBJ2-5; D is perhaps TRBD2 (6 bases). The CDR3 sequence is 15 residues long. V lost 3 bases, J lost 4 bases, and 18 bases lay in between. The germline gives CDR1 DFQATT, CDR2 SNEGSKA (reference sequence). The CDR3: CSASLALGGAETQYF. The CDR3 bases are TGCAGTGCTAGTTTAGCCCTTGGAGGGGCAGAGACCCAGTACTTC.

This clonotype was seen only a few times. The chain links TRBV6-5 to TRBJ2-7, with D perhaps matching TRBD2 (5 bases). From germline, CDR1 is MNHEY and CDR2 SVGAGI. The CDR3 extends over 16 amino acids. V was cut by 6 bases and J by 0 bases, with 18 bases left in between. CDR3 sequence: CASSHRVGGYSYEQYF. DNA for the CDR3: TGTGCCAGCAGCCATAGGGTTGGCGGGTACTCCTACGAGCAGTACTTC.

Notes on this clonotype: It may be a read error: a sequence one base away is much more abundant. The chain recombines TRBV27 with TRBJ2-5; 7 bases line up with TRBD2. The CDR3 length is 12 residues. Germline V gene lookup returns CDR1 MNHEY and CDR2 SMNVEV (reference sequence). The V gene end was trimmed by 6 bases and the J gene end by 11 bases; junction bases not matched to a gene: 9. CDR3 nucleotides: TGTGCCAGCAGCCGGAGCGGGAATGAGCAGTACTTC. Translation: CASSRSGNEQYF.

The chain links TRBV4-1 to TRBJ2-1, with 7 bases that match TRBD2. The ends lost 0 bases at V and 2 bases at J; junction bases unmatched: 7. There are 17 residues in the CDR3. The germline CDR1 and CDR2 sequences are MGHRA and YSYEKL. The CDR3 spells CASSQDPRDYPYNEQFF. In nucleotides, the CDR3 is TGCGCCAGCAGCCAAGATCCTCGGGACTACCCCTACAATGAGCAGTTCTTC.

The chain joins TRBV30 to TRBJ2-7; perhaps TRBD1 as D (5 bases). V dropped 0 bases and J dropped 3 bases, with 9 bases sitting between them. CDR1 and CDR2 (germline): GTSNPN, SVGIG (reference sequence). This CDR3 has 13 amino acids. The CDR3 DNA follows: TGTGCCTGGAGTGTAACAGGAGACTACGAGCAGTACTTC. It translates to CAWSVTGDYEQYF. Supplemented by reference TRBV30 and TRBJ2-7, the full variable domain reads SQTIHQWPATLVQPVGSPLSLECTVEGTSNPNLYWYRQAAGRGLQLLFYSVGIGQISSEVPQNLSASRPQDRQFILSSKKLLLSDSGFYLCAWSVTGDYEQYFGPGTRLTVT.

This chain uses TRBV4-2 with TRBJ1-5; the match to TRBD1 covers 11 bases. Germline CDR1 is LGHNA and CDR2 is YNFKEQ. CDR3 length: 15 amino acids. Trimming removed 4 bases from V and 5 bases from J; junction bases left unmatched: 4. The CDR3 loop is CASSPGQGVDQPQHF. As DNA, the CDR3 is TGTGCCAGCAGCCCGGGACAGGGGGTCGATCAGCCCCAGCATTTT.